A selection of T cell receptor beta chains follows, all from one sample in a study of T cells in Graves' hyperthyroidism and ophthalmopathy. MiXCR, run by TCRdb on the multiplex PCR reads, gives a single entry per CDR3 protein. The data show about 350,000 distinct CDR3 sequences, roughly 13% seen once. Sequenced input: blood. Every receptor here comes from a woman aged 25 to 39 with Graves' hyperthyroidism. The CDR3 runs from the conserved cysteine through the conserved F or W.

V gene,CDR3 length,CDR3 protein
TRBV7-8,17,CASSLYGLSSNTGELFF
TRBV20-1,15,CSAGPQGLAQETQYF
TRBV28,15,CASTNTGAISTEAFF
TRBV12-3/TRBV12-4,12,CASTQGGPEAFF
TRBV11-3,14,CASSLRSAHNEQFF
TRBV10-3,15,CAISGGQALGNTIYF
TRBV7-8,14,CASSLARLTYEQYF
TRBV5-1,13,CASSLAAAYEQYF
TRBV27,16,CASSSRDRGLGSEQFF
TRBV7-2,14,CASSLDQGSGELFF
TRBV2,12,CASRGASSQMFF
TRBV20-1,13,CSARGPENQPQHF
TRBV20-1,20,CSARDTQPRVAGQGWDEQFF
TRBV11-2,16,CASSPHGGIPLYEQYF
TRBV6-1,12,CASNNHNQPQHF
TRBV2,15,CASSAQGLAKNIQYF
TRBV9,14,CASSVRGQESPLHF
TRBV20-1,15,CSAPPSGREINEQFF
TRBV3-1,15,CASSRGQGNTGELFF
TRBV28,15,CASSLYFISTGELFF
TRBV20-1,11,CSARDFREAFF
TRBV5-4,13,CASTTRGGGEQYF
TRBV19,13,CASSPRQVGEQYF
TRBV20-1,14,CSPIKAGIKETQYF
TRBV19,15,CASRASASVSYEQYF
TRBV2,15,CASRVGRSPGYGYTF
TRBV7-2,15,CACSQLTTWTYEQYF
TRBV20-1,14,CSARPFGGNTEAFF
TRBV19,15,CASTRGGDPGNEQFF
TRBV20-1,12,CSASPGGREQYF
TRBV5-6,16,CASSWGTSGTDGELFF